The 6 T cell receptor beta chains in this list originate from one sample, sequenced in a study of identical twins. TCRdb reanalysed the 5' RACE reads using MiXCR and keeps one entry per CDR3 protein. Of some 260,000 distinct CDR3 sequences listed, over 11% are singletons. What was sequenced was memory (CD45RO+) T cells sorted from blood. The origin of the receptors is a woman between 18 and 29 years old in good health.

This clonotype was observed a few times. V is TRBV5-1 and J is TRBJ2-5; D not certain. The V end was cut by 2 bases, the J end by 5 bases, with 13 bases between. In germline, CDR1 is SGHRS, CDR2 YFSETQ. This CDR3 comprises 14 residues. This chain's CDR3 is CASSLLQGRETQYF. The CDR3 DNA reads as TGCGCCAGCAGCTTATTACAAGGACGCGAGACCCAGTACTTC.

The chain is built from TRBV2 and TRBJ1-5; perhaps TRBD1 as D (5 bases). V lost 9 bases to trimming and J lost 1 base, with 13 bases between them. CDR1 is SNHLY and CDR2 is FYNNEI in the germline V gene. The CDR3 totals 14 residues. The CDR3 DNA follows: TGTGCCAGTGCGTGGGGCTTGAGCAATCAGCCCCAGCATTTT. It translates to CASAWGLSNQPQHF.

The sample holds a few counts of this clonotype. The V and J genes are TRBV11-1 and TRBJ2-1, with D perhaps matching TRBD2 (5 bases). The V end lost 5 bases, the J end lost 4 bases, and 18 bases lay between the germline ends. CDR3 size: 16 residues. Germline lookup yields CDR1 SGHAT and CDR2 FQDESV (reference sequence). The CDR3 spells CASSPGRLKFYNEQFF. The CDR3 DNA reads as TGTGCCAGCAGCCCGGGGAGACTGAAATTTTACAATGAGCAGTTCTTC.

The chain carries TRBV6-1 and TRBJ1-5; 11 bases fit TRBD1. Germline V lookup: CDR1 MNHNS, CDR2 SASEGT. CDR3 length: 15 residues. With V trimmed by 6 bases and J by 6 bases, 7 bases remained unmatched. CDR3 sequence reads: CASSRGQGASQPQHF. The DNA of the CDR3 is TGTGCCAGCAGCCGTGGACAGGGGGCTAGTCAGCCCCAGCATTTT.

The rearrangement joins TRBV24-1 to TRBJ2-3; the match to TRBD2 covers 7 bases. The CDR3 extends over 14 amino acids. The V and J ends lost 3 bases and 8 bases, in that order; junction bases with no gene match: 7. CDR1 and CDR2 (germline): KGHDR, SFDVKD. CDR3 in amino acids: CATSDTREGGTQYF. The CDR3 nucleotides read TGTGCCACCAGTGATACTAGGGAGGGAGGTACGCAGTATTTT.

The gene calls are TRBV6-4 and TRBJ2-2; D is unclear. The V and J ends lost 4 bases and 5 bases respectively, with 11 bases between them. CDR1 is MRHNA, CDR2 SNTAGT, per germline. CDR3 length: 14 amino acids. CDR3: CASSVELRTGELFF. The CDR3, as DNA: TGTGCCAGCAGTGTCGAATTACGAACCGGGGAGCTGTTTTTT.